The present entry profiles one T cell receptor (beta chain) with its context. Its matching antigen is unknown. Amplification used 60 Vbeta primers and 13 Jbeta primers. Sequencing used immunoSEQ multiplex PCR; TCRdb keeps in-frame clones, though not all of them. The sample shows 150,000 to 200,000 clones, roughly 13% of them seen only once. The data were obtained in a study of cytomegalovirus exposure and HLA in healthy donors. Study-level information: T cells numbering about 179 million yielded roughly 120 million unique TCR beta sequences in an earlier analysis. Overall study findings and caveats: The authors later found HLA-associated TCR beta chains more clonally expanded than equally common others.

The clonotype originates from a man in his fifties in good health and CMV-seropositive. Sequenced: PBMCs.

DNA for the CDR3: TGTGCCAGCAGCCAAGATTCGGGTTTTGGGATTCGGGGGAACACTGAAGCTTTCTTT. This codes for CASSQDSGFGIRGNTEAFF. The chain is built from TRBV4-2 and TRBJ1-1; no definite D call. The CDR3 has 19 residues. Germline V gene sequence: CDR1 LGHNA, CDR2 YNFKEQ. Trimming took 0 bases from V and 1 from J, leaving 21 bases between them.